This TCR beta chain was retrieved from a study of blood T cell repertoires in COVID-19. Method: immunoSEQ multiplex PCR; TCRdb's copy keeps in-frame clones and lacks some. Of about 220,000 clones listed, roughly 85% are singletons. Germline V gene lookup returns CDR1 SGHDT and CDR2 YYEEEE. J was trimmed by 6 bases and V by 0 bases; bases with no gene match: 6. The CDR3 has 17 residues. The chain recombines TRBV5-6 with TRBJ2-3, with TRBD2 matching 14 bases. The sequenced sample consisted of peripheral blood. This sequence was found in a woman aged 70-85 years with COVID-19, enrolled during active disease. CDR3: CASSLAGLAGVEDTQYF. Written as DNA, the CDR3 is TGTGCCAGCAGCTTGGCGGGACTAGCGGGAGTGGAGGATACGCAGTATTTT.